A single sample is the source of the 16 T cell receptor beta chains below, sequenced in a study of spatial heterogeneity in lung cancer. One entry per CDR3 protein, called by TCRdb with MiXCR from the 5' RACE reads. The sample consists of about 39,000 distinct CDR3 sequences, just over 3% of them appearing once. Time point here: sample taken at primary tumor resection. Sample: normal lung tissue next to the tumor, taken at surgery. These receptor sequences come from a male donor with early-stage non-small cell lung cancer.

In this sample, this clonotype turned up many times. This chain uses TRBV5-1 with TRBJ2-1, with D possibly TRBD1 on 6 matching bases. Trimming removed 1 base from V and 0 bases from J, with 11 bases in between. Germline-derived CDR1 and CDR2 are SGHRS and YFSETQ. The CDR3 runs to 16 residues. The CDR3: CASSLTQDSSYNEQFF. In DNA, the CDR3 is TGCGCCAGCAGCTTGACGCAGGACAGCTCCTACAATGAGCAGTTCTTC.

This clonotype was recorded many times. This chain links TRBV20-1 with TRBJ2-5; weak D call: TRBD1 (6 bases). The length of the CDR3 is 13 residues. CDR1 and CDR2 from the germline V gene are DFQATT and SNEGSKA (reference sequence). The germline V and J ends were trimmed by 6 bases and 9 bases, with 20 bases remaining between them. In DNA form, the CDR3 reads TGCAGTGCCATGGACAGCTCATCATTGGCCCAGTACTTC. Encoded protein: CSAMDSSSLAQYF.

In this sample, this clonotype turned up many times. The CDR3 loop reads CASSSGQGLTDTQYF. For the CDR3, the DNA is TGTGCCAGCAGCTCGGGACAGGGTCTTACAGATACGCAGTATTTT. The chain uses TRBV7-6 and TRBJ2-3, with 9 bases matching TRBD1. The J segment lost 3 bases and the V segment lost 4 bases, leaving 5 bases of the junction unmatched. From germline, CDR1 is SGHVS and CDR2 FNYEAQ. The CDR3 consists of 15 residues.

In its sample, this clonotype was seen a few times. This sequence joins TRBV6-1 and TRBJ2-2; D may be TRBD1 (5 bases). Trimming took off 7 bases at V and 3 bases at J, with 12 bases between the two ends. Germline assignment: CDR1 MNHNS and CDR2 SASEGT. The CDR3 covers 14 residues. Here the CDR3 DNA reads TGTGCCAGCAAGATGACAGAAGACACCGGGGAGCTGTTTTTT. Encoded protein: CASKMTEDTGELFF.

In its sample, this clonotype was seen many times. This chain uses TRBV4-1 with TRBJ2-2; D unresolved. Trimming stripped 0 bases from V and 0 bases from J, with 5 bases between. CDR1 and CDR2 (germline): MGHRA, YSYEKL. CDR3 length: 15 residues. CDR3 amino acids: CASSQDYPNTGELFF. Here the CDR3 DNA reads TGCGCCAGCAGCCAAGATTACCCGAACACCGGGGAGCTGTTTTTT.

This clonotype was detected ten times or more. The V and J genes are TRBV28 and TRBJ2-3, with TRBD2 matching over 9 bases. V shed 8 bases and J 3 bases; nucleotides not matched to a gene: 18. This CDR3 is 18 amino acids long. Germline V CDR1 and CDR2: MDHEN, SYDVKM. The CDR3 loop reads CASQPFGGGSGSTDTQYF. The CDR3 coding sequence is TGTGCCAGCCAACCCTTCGGTGGGGGTAGCGGGAGTACAGATACGCAGTATTTT.

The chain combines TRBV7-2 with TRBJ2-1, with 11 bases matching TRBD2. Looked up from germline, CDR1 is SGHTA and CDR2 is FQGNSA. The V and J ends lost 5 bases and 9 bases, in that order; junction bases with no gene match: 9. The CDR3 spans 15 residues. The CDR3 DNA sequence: TGTGCCAGCAGCGTTGATAGCGGGAGGGAGGGTGAGCAGTTCTTC. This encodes CASSVDSGREGEQFF. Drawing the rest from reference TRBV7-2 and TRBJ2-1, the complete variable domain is GAGVSQSPSNKVTEKGKDVELRCDPISGHTALYWYRQSLGQGLEFLIYFQGNSAPDKSGLPSDRFSAERTGGSVSTLTIQRTQQEDSAVYLCASSVDSGREGEQFFGPGTRLTVL.

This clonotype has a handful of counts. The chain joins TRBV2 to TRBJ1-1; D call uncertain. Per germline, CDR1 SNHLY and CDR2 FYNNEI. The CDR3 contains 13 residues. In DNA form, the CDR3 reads TGTGCAAACCAGTCTATATTGAACACTGAAGCTTTCTTT. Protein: CANQSILNTEAFF.

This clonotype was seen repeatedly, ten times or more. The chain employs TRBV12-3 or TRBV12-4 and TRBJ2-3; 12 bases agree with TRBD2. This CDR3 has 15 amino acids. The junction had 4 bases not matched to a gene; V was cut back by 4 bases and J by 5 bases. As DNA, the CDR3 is TGTGCCAGCAGTTGGGGACTAGCGGGTGGAGATACGCAGTATTTT. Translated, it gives CASSWGLAGGDTQYF.

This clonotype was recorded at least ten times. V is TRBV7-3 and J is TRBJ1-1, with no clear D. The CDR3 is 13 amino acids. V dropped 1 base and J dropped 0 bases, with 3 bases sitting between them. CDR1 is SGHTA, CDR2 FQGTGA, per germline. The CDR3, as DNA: TGTGCCAGCAGCTTAAGGATGAACACTGAAGCTTTCTTT. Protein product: CASSLRMNTEAFF.

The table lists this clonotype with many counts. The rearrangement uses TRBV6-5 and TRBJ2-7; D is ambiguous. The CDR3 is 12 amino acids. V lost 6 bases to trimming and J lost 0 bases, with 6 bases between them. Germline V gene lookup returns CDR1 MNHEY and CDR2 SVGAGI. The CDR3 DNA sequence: TGTGCCAGCAGGCGTTACTCCTACGAGCAGTACTTC. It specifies CASRRYSYEQYF.

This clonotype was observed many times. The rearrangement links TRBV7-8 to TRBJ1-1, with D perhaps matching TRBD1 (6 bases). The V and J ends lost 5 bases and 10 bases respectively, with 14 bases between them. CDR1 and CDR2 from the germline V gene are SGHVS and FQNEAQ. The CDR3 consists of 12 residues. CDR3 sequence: CASSTQTGRAFF. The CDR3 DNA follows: TGTGCCAGCAGCACCCAGACAGGTCGAGCTTTCTTT.

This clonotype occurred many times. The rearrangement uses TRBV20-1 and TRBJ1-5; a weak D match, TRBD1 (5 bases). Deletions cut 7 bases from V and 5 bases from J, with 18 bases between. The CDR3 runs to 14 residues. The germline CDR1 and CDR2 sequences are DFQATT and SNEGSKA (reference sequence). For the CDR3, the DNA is TGCAGTGTAAAAGGGGCAGGGAGGCATCAGCCCCAGCATTTT. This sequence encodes CSVKGAGRHQPQHF.

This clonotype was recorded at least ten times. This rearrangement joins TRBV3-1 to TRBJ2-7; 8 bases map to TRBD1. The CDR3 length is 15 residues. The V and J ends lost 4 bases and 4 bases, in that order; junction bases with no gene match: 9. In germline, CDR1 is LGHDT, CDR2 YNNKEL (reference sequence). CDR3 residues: CASSLYSTGAYEQYF. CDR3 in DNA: TGTGCCAGCAGCCTTTACTCGACAGGGGCGTACGAGCAGTACTTC.

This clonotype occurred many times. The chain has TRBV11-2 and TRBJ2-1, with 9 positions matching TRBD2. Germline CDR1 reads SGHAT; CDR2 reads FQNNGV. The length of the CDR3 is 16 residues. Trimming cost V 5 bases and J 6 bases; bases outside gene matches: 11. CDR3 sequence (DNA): TGTGCCAGCAGCCTAGGGGGACTAGCTTTAGGCAATGAGCAGTTCTTC. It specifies CASSLGGLALGNEQFF.

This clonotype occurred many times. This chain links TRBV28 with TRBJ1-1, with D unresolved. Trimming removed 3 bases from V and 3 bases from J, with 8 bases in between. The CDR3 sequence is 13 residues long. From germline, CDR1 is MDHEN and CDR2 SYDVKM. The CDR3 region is CASSFSVHTEAFF. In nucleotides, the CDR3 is TGTGCCAGCAGTTTTAGCGTACACACTGAAGCTTTCTTT.